A selection of T cell receptor beta chains follows, all from one sample in a study of shared clonotypes between healthy human individuals. Assay used: immunoSEQ multiplex PCR; TCRdb lists only in-frame clones, some missing. The sample holds roughly 2,500,000 clones, under 95% seen once. The sequenced sample consisted of naive CD4+ T cells from PBMCs. The receptors stem from a man between 18 and 35 years old in good health. Some clones in this sample may be carry-over from other donors' samples. Each CDR3 is given with its conserved first and last residue. The D gene is left open where the match is weak. Expanded clones get a size class; other rows say once, few or many, or leave the size out.

v_gene	d_gene	j_gene	abundance	CDR3aa	CDR3nt
TRBV4-1	TRBD2	TRBJ2-7	NA	CASSTSAPGEQYF	TGCGCCAGCAGTACTAGCGCTCCTGGCGAGCAGTACTTC
TRBV7-3	NA	TRBJ2-1	NA	CASSPPGVSSYNEQFF	TGTGCCAGCAGCCCCCCGGGGGTGAGCTCCTACAATGAGCAGTTCTTC
TRBV10-3	TRBD2	TRBJ2-7	NA	CAISERLAGSYEQYF	TGTGCCATCAGTGAGAGACTAGCGGGAAGTTACGAGCAGTACTTC
TRBV5-1	NA	TRBJ2-5	NA	CASRSGSGETQYF	TGCGCCAGCAGGTCCGGGTCCGGGGAGACCCAGTACTTC
TRBV5-1	TRBD1	TRBJ2-5	NA	CASSWAQGYQETQYF	TGCGCCAGCAGCTGGGCACAGGGGTACCAAGAGACCCAGTACTTC
TRBV5-1	NA	TRBJ2-2	once	CASSFLSGTASTGELFF	TGCGCCAGCAGCTTCCTCTCGGGGACTGCTTCCACCGGGGAGCTGTTTTTT
TRBV25-1	TRBD2	TRBJ2-7	NA	CASTGLAGGWGSYEQYF	TGTGCCAGCACCGGACTAGCGGGAGGTTGGGGGTCCTACGAGCAGTACTTC
TRBV30	NA	TRBJ1-5	NA	CAWSDGNSNQPQHF	TGTGCCTGGAGTGACGGCAATAGCAATCAGCCCCAGCATTTT
TRBV28	NA	TRBJ1-1	NA	CASSFRVDREAFF	TGTGCCAGCAGTTTCCGGGTCGACAGGGAAGCTTTCTTT
TRBV6-5	TRBD1	TRBJ2-7	NA	CASSPDRGRFNEQYF	TGTGCCAGCAGTCCCGACAGGGGGCGCTTTAACGAGCAGTACTTC
TRBV21-1	NA	TRBJ2-2	once	CASSKREQVKNTGELFF	TGTGCCAGCAGCAAACGGGAACAGGTAAAGAACACCGGGGAGCTGTTTTTT
TRBV19	TRBD1	TRBJ2-7	NA	CASSRGTGGFYEQYF	TGTGCCAGTAGTAGAGGGACAGGGGGCTTTTACGAGCAGTACTTC
TRBV28	TRBD1	TRBJ1-2	NA	CASSLQGALVNYGYTF	TGTGCCAGCAGTTTACAGGGGGCGTTAGTCAACTATGGCTACACCTTC
TRBV4-1	NA	TRBJ2-1	NA	CASSQPFYNEQFF	TGCGCCAGCAGCCAACCCTTCTACAATGAGCAGTTCTTC
TRBV6-1	TRBD1	TRBJ2-1	NA	CASRPPGQVSNEQFF	TGTGCCAGCAGGCCCCCGGGACAGGTGAGCAATGAGCAGTTCTTC
TRBV6-1	NA	TRBJ2-1	NA	CASSATISSYNEQFF	TGTGCCAGCAGTGCGACCATCAGCTCCTACAATGAGCAGTTCTTC
TRBV7-9	NA	TRBJ1-3	NA	CASSPDESGSSGNTIYF	TGTGCCAGCAGCCCGGACGAGTCAGGGAGCTCTGGAAACACCATATATTTT
TRBV2	TRBD1	TRBJ1-6	NA	CASSDRTGGSPLHF	TGTGCCAGCAGTGATCGGACAGGTGGTTCACCCCTCCACTTT
TRBV30	TRBD1	TRBJ2-5	few	CAWIGTGKETQYF	TGTGCCTGGATTGGGACAGGGAAAGAGACCCAGTACTTC
TRBV28	TRBD1	TRBJ1-6	once	CASSLYLSTGEGGSPLHF	TGTGCCAGCAGTTTATACCTCTCCACAGGGGAGGGTGGATCACCCCTCCACTTT
TRBV2	NA	TRBJ2-7	NA	CASSDKGRSYEQYF	TGTGCCAGCAGTGACAAAGGCAGATCCTACGAGCAGTACTTC
TRBV29-1	TRBD1	TRBJ1-3	NA	CSVAQTGVRNTIYF	TGCAGCGTCGCACAGACAGGGGTGAGAAACACCATATATTTT
TRBV18	TRBD1	TRBJ2-1	once	CASSPETGRNEQFF	TGTGCCAGCTCACCCGAGACAGGGCGAAATGAGCAGTTCTTC
TRBV6-1	NA	TRBJ2-7	NA	CASRRLADSYEQYF	TGTGCCAGCAGGCGGCTAGCGGACAGCTACGAGCAGTACTTC
TRBV18	NA	TRBJ1-4	NA	CASSALGTGSTNEKLFF	TGTGCCAGCTCGGCTCTGGGCACAGGATCAACTAATGAAAAACTGTTTTTT
TRBV2	NA	TRBJ2-5	NA	CASSSLGRGGETQYF	TGTGCCAGCAGTTCCCTCGGCCGGGGAGGAGAGACCCAGTACTTC
TRBV4-1	TRBD1	TRBJ2-1	NA	CASSQERGRGRGHSFLYNEQFF	TGCGCCAGCAGCCAAGAAAGGGGAAGGGGCAGGGGGCACTCCTTTTTATACAATGAGCAGTTCTTC
TRBV19	TRBD2	TRBJ2-1	NA	CASSGRGDEQFF	TGTGCCAGTAGCGGGAGGGGGGATGAGCAGTTCTTC
TRBV5-8	TRBD1	TRBJ2-5	NA	CASSGTGGRETQYF	TGTGCCAGCAGTGGGACAGGGGGCCGAGAGACCCAGTACTTC
TRBV5-1	TRBD1	TRBJ2-1	NA	CASSQGQNNEQFF	TGCGCCAGCAGCCAGGGACAGAACAATGAGCAGTTCTTC
TRBV7-3	NA	TRBJ2-1	NA	CASSLKSRDEQFF	TGTGCCAGCAGCTTAAAGTCCAGGGATGAGCAGTTCTTC